This TCR beta chain was profiled in a study of PD-1 blockade in classical Hodgkin lymphoma. Only one count was recorded for this clone. Its antigen is still unknown. Study-level results: Those starting nivolumab under 1 year post-ASCT were excluded. TCR diversity rose significantly by C4D1 in CD4+ but not CD8+ cells. Reported baseline diversity: healthy donors highest, relapsed/refractory patients lowest. Possibly reflecting disease activity or prior therapy, repertoire differences have causes that remain undefined.

The germline CDR1 and CDR2 sequences are WSHSY and SAAADI. The CDR3 loop spans 13 amino acids. V was shortened by 6 bases and J by 1 base, with 9 bases between the two germline ends. Time point in this sample: cycle 4 day 1 (C4D1), after less than seven weeks of nivolumab. No patient escaped relapse after autologous stem cell transplantation, and brentuximab vedotin exposure varied. Magnetic negative selection was used to purify CD4+ T cells from thawed PBMCs. Sequenced by immunoSEQ multiplex PCR; TCRdb stores in-frame clones only, minus some. The data contain about 13,000 clones, about 80% of them seen just once; the ten biggest clones take up 0.8% to 1%.

The receptor's source is a human donor with classical Hodgkin lymphoma. The source material was CD4+ T cells from blood, sampled before the fourth cycle of nivolumab. The chain carries TRBV10-2 and TRBJ2-5, with D possibly TRBD2 on 5 matching bases. The CDR3 DNA sequence: TGCGCCAGCAGGGTGAGCGGCCAAGAGACCCAGTACTTC. Protein product: CASRVSGQETQYF.